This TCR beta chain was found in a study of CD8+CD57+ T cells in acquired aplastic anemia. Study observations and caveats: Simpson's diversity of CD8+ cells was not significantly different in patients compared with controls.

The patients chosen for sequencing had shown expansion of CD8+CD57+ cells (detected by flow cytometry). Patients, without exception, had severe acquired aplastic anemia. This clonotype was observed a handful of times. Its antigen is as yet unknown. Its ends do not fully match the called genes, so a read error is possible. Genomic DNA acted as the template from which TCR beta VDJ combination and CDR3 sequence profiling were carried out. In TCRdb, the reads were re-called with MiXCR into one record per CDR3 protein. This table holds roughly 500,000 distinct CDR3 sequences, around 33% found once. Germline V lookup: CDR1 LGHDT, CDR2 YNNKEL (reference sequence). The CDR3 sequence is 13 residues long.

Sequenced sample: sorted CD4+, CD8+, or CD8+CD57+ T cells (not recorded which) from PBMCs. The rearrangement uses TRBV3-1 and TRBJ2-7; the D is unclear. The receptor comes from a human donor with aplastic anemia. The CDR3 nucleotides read TGTGCCAGCAGCAAAGAGTCACTTAACGAGCAGTACTTC. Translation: CASSKESLNEQYF.